This T cell receptor (beta chain) was captured by sequencing in a study of blood T cell repertoires in COVID-19. For the study at large: Donors in the United States, Italy and Spain gave samples during acute or convalescent COVID-19. PBMCs, B-cell-depleted T cells, or T cells provided the cDNA or gDNA that made up the material.

Original processing methods: Amplification of reference gene primers provided the estimated nucleated cell counts. The method was immunoSEQ multiplex PCR; TCRdb's version includes in-frame clones alone and lacks a portion of them. V and J calls and clone size are those listed in that table; D and trimming were worked out from the DNA. The table records about 380,000 clones, approximately 81% of them present only once. This CDR3 has 16 residues. The germline V gene has CDR1 KGHSH and CDR2 LQKENI. V lost 0 bases, J lost 1 base, and 12 bases lay in between. Sequenced input: peripheral blood. The TCR originated in a woman under 30 with acute or convalescent COVID-19. V is TRBV18 and J is TRBJ2-5; tentatively, D is TRBD2 (6 bases). This CDR3 is CASSPPGGVIQETQYF. The CDR3 DNA is TGTGCCAGCTCACCACCGGGGGGTGTGATCCAAGAGACCCAGTACTTC.